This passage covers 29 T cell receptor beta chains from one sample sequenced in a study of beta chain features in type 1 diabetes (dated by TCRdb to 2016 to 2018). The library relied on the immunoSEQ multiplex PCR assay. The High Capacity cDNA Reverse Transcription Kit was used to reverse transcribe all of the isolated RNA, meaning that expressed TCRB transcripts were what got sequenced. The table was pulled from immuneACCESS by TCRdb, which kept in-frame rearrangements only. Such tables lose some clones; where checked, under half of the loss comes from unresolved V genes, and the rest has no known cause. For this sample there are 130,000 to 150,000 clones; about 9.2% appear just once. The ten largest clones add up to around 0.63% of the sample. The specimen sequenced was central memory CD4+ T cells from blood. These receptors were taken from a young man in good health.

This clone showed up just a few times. For the CDR3, the DNA is TGTGCCAGCAGTGATGGGCGAAATCAGCCCCAGCATTTT. Protein: CASSDGRNQPQHF. The chain has TRBV6-1 and TRBJ1-5; D is unclear. The CDR3 has 13 amino acids. CDR1 MNHNS and CDR2 SASEGT come from the germline V gene. Trimming pared 3 bases from V and 4 bases from J, leaving 7 bases between.

CDR3: CASSQPSPSYNEQFF. The CDR3, as DNA: TGTGCCAGCAGCCAACCTTCACCTAGCTACAATGAGCAGTTCTTC. The chain combines TRBV4-2 with TRBJ2-1, with no clear D. The CDR3 loop spans 15 amino acids. Germline CDR1 and CDR2: LGHNA and YNFKEQ. V was pared by 2 bases and J by 3 bases, with 11 bases between.

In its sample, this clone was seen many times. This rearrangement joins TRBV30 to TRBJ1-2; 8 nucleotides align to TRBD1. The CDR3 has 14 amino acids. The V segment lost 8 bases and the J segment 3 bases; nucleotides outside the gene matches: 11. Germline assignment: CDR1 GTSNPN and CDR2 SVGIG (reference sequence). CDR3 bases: TGTGCCGGCATACCAGGGGGCTTGGACTATGGCTACACCTTC. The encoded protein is CAGIPGGLDYGYTF.

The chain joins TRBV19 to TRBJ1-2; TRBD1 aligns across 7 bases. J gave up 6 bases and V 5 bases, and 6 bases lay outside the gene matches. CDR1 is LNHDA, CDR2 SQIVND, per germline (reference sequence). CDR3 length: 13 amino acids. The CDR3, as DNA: TGTGCCAGTAGTGACACAGGGGCGGATGGCTACACCTTC. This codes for CASSDTGADGYTF.

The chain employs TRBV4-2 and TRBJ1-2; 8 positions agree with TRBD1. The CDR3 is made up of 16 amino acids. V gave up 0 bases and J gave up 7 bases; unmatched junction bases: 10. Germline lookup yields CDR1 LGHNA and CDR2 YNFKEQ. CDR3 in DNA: TGTGCCAGCAGCCAAGATAATTCCCAGGGGGCAGGTGGCTACACCTTC. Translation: CASSQDNSQGAGGYTF.

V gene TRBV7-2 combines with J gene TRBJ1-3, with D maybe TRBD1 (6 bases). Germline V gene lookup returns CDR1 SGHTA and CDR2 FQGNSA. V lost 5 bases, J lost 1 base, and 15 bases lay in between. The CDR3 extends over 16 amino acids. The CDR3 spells CASSLQGRASGNTIYF. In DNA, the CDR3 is TGTGCCAGCAGCCTACAGGGCAGGGCTTCTGGAAACACCATATATTTT.

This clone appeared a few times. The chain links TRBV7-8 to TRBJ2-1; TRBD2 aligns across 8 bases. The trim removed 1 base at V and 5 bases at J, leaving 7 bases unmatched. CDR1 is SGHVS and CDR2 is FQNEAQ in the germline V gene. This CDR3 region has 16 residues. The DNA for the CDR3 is TGTGCCAGCAGCTTAGTCGGCGGGGGGCAGAACAATGAGCAGTTCTTC. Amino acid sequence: CASSLVGGGQNNEQFF.

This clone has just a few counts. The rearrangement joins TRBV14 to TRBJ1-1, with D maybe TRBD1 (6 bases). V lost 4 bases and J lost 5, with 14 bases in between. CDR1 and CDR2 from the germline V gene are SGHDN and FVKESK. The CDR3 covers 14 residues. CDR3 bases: TGTGCCAGCAGCCTCGGACAGCATCAAACTGAAGCTTTCTTT. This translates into CASSLGQHQTEAFF.

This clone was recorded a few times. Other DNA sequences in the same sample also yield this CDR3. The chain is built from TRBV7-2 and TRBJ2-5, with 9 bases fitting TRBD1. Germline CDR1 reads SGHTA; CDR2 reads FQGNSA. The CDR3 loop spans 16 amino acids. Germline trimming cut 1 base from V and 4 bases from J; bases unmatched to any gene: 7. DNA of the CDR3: TGTGCCAGCAGCTTAGGGGGACAGGGTCGGAGAGAGACCCAGTACTTC. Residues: CASSLGGQGRRETQYF.

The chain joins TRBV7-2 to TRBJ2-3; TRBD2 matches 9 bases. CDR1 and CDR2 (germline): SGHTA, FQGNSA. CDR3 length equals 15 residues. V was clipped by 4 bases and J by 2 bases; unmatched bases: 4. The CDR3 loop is CASSSSGGSTDTQYF. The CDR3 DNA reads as TGTGCCAGCAGCTCCAGCGGGGGGTCCACAGATACGCAGTATTTT.

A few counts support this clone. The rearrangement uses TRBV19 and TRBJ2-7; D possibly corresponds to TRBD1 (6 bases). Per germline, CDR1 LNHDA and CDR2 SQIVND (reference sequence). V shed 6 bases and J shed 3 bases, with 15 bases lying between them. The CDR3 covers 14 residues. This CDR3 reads CASRSRTANYEQYF. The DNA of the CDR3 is TGTGCCAGTAGGTCCAGGACAGCCAACTACGAGCAGTACTTC.

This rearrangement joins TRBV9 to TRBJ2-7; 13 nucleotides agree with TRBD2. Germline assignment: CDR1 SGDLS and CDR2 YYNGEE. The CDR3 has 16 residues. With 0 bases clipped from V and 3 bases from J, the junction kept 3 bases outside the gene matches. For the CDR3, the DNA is TGTGCCAGCAGCGTAGCAACTAGCGGGGGGGTCTACGAGCAGTACTTC. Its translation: CASSVATSGGVYEQYF.

The CDR3 reads CASSQAGSGGVIVHEQYF. CDR3 DNA sequence: TGTGCCAGCAGCCAAGCCGGTAGCGGGGGGGTGATAGTCCACGAGCAGTACTTC. This chain uses TRBV14 with TRBJ2-7, with TRBD2 identical over 11 bases. The ends lost 1 base at V and 5 bases at J; junction bases unmatched: 13. The CDR3 has 18 residues. Looked up from germline, CDR1 is SGHDN and CDR2 is FVKESK.

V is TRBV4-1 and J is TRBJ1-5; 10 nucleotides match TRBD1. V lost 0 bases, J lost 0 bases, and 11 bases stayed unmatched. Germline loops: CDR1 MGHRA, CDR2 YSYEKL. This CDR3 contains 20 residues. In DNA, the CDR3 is TGCGCCAGCAGCCAAGATCCGGGACAGGGGACGGCTTATAGCAATCAGCCCCAGCATTTT. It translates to CASSQDPGQGTAYSNQPQHF.

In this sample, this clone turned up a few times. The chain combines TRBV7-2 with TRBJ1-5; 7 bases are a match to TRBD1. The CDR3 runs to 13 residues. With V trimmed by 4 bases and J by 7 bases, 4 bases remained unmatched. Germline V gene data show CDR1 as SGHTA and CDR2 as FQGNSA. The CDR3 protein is CASSWDRRQPQHF. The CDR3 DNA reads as TGTGCCAGCAGCTGGGACAGACGGCAGCCCCAGCATTTT.

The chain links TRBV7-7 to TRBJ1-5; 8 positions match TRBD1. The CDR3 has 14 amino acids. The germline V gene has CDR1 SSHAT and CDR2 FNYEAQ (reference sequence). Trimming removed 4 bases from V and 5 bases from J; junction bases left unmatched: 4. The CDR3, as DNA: TGTGCCAGCAGCTCCTGGACAGGGTATCAGCCCCAGCATTTT. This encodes CASSSWTGYQPQHF.

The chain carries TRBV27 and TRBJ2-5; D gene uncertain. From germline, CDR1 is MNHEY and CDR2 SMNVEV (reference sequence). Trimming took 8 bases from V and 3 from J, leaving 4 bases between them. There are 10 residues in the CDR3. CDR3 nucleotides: TGTGCCAGCTACAAAGAGACCCAGTACTTC. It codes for CASYKETQYF.

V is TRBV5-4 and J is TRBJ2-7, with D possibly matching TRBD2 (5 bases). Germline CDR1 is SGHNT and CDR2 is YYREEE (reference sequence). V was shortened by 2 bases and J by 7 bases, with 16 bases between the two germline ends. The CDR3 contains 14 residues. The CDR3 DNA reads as TGTGCCAGCAGCTTTTCGGCGTCGTGGGAGGAGCAGTACTTC. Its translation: CASSFSASWEEQYF.

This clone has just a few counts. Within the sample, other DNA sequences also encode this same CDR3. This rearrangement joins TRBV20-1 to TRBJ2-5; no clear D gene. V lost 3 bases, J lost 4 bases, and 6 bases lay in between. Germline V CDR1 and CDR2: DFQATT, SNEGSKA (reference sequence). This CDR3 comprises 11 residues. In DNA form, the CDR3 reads TGCAGTGCTAGTTTGGCAGAGACCCAGTACTTC. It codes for CSASLAETQYF.

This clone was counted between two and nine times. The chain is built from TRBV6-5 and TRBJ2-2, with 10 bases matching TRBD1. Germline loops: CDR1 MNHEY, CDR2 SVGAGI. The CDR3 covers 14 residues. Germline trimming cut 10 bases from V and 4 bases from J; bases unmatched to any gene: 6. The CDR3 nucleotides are TGTGCCACCATGGGACAGGGGTCCACCGGGGAGCTGTTTTTT. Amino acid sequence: CATMGQGSTGELFF.

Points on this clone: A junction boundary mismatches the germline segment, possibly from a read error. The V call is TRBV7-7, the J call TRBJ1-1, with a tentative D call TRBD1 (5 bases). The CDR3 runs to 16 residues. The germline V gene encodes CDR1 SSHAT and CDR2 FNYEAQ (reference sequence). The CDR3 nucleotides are TGTGCCACCAGCTTAGGGTCGACAGCAATGAACACTGAAGCTTTCTTT. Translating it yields CATSLGSTAMNTEAFF.

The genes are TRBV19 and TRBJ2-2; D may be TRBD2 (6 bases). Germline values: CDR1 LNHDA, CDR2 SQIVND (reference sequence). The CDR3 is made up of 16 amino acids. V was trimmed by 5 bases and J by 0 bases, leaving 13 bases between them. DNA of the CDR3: TGTGCCAGTAGTCCTCGGGACTTCTCGAACACCGGGGAGCTGTTTTTT. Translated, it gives CASSPRDFSNTGELFF.

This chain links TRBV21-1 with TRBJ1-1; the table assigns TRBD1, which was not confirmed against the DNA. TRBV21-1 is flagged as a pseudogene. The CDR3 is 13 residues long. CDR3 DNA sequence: TGTGCCAGCAGCAGTACAGGGCAGACTGAAGCTTTCTTT. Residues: CASSSTGQTEAFF.

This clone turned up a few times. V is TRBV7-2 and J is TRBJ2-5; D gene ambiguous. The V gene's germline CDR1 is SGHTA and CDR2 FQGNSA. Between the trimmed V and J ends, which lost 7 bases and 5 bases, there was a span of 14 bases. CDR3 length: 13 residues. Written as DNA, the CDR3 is TGTGCCAGCACTCGCCCTCTCCAGGAGACCCAGTACTTC. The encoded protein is CASTRPLQETQYF.

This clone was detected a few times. In DNA form, the CDR3 reads TGTGCCAGCAGCCCAGGGGAAGGGGTTGACACTGAAGCTTTCTTT. It yields the protein CASSPGEGVDTEAFF. This chain uses TRBV4-2 with TRBJ1-1; TRBD1 might be the D (6 bases). V gave up 4 bases and J gave up 3 bases, with 15 bases separating them. Germline CDR1 LGHNA, CDR2 YNFKEQ. The CDR3 loop spans 15 amino acids.

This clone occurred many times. For the CDR3, the DNA is TGTGCCAGCAGCCCGACAGGGACGTATGGCTACACCTTC. It yields the protein CASSPTGTYGYTF. This rearrangement joins TRBV5-6 to TRBJ1-2; the match to TRBD1 covers 7 bases. Germline V gene data show CDR1 as SGHDT and CDR2 as YYEEEE. After removal of 4 bases from V and 5 bases from J, the junction contained 5 bases not matched to a gene. CDR3 size: 13 residues.

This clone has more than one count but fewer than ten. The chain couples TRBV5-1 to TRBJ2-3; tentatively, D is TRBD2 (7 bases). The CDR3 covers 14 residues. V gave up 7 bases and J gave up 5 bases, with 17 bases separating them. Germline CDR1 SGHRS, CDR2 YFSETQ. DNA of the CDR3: TGCGCCAGCCACTTGGGGGGGCGTGAAGATACGCAGTATTTT. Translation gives CASHLGGREDTQYF.

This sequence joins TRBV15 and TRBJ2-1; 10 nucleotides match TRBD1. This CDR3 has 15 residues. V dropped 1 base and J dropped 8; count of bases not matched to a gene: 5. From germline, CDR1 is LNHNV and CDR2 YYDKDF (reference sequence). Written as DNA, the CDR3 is TGTGCCACCAGCAGAGCGGACAGGGGGGGCGATGAGCAGTTCTTC. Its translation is CATSRADRGGDEQFF.

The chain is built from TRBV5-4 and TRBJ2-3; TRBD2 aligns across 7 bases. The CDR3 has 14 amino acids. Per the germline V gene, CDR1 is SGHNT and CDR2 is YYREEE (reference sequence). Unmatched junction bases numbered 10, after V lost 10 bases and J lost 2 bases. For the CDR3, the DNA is TGTGCCTCCTATGGGGGGGGAAACACAGATACGCAGTATTTT. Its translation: CASYGGGNTDTQYF.